A selection of T cell receptor beta chains follows, all from one sample in a study of blood T cell repertoires in COVID-19. The repertoire was sequenced with immunoSEQ multiplex PCR; TCRdb's copy has only in-frame clones and lacks some. Among around 250,000 clones listed, 88% were seen once. The sample comprised PBMCs or T cells enriched from blood (not recorded which). These receptors originate from a woman in her thirties or forties who had been exposed to COVID-19. CDR3s include the opening cysteine and the closing phenylalanine or tryptophan. Fields, in order: V gene, D gene, J gene, clone size, CDR3 length, CDR3 DNA, CDR3 protein. The D gene is left open where the match is weak. Clone size is not always given. Where it is, it says once, few, many or a class for expanded clones.

TRBV24-1	TRBD2	TRBJ2-2	NA	16	TGTGCCACCAGTGCTGGGACTAGCAGAGGGGCCGGGGAGCTGTTTTTT	CATSAGTSRGAGELFF
TRBV27	NA	TRBJ1-5	once	13	TGTGCCAGCAGTTTCATAGGCAATCAGCCCCAGCATTTT	CASSFIGNQPQHF
TRBV28	NA	TRBJ2-7	NA	12	TGTGCCAGCAGTTTATCGTGGAGGGAGCAGTACTTC	CASSLSWREQYF
TRBV7-8	NA	TRBJ1-1	NA	14	TGTGCCAGCACGCGGCAGATGATGAACACTGAAGCTTTCTTT	CASTRQMMNTEAFF
TRBV7-2	NA	TRBJ2-4	NA	14	TGTGCCAGCAGCTTCGAGCTAGCCAAAAACATTCAGTACTTC	CASSFELAKNIQYF
TRBV7-8	NA	TRBJ2-6	NA	16	TGTGCCAGCAGCTTAGGACAACGCTCTGGGGCCAACGTCCTGACTTTC	CASSLGQRSGANVLTF
TRBV6-5	NA	TRBJ2-2	once	15	TGTGCCAGCAGTTACTCACTAGCCCACACCGGGGAGCTGTTTTTT	CASSYSLAHTGELFF
TRBV9	NA	TRBJ1-1	NA	16	TGTGCCAGCAGCCCCACCATGAGGGCCTCGGGGACTGAAGCTTTCTTT	CASSPTMRASGTEAFF
TRBV19	NA	TRBJ1-5	NA	13	TGTGCCAGTAGTATTCTAGCGGGTCAGCCCCAGCATTTT	CASSILAGQPQHF
TRBV5-6	TRBD1	TRBJ2-7	NA	15	TGTGCCAGCAGCGGCTTGGGACAGGGTTTCCACGAGCAGTACTTC	CASSGLGQGFHEQYF
TRBV6-5	TRBD1	TRBJ2-1	NA	15	TGTGCCAGCTGTAACAGGGGGGCGGGTGTTAATGAGCAGTTCTTC	CASCNRGAGVNEQFF
TRBV7-9	NA	TRBJ1-1	NA	12	TGTGCCAGCAGCTACGGACAGACTGAAGCTTTCTTT	CASSYGQTEAFF
TRBV18	TRBD1	TRBJ2-3	NA	18	TGTGCCAGCTCACCACGGACAGGGGGCTTACGTCACACAGATACGCAGTATTTT	CASSPRTGGLRHTDTQYF
TRBV12-5	NA	TRBJ1-4	NA	16	TGTGCTAGTGGTTTGGACCCGGGGGCGGGAGATGAAAAACTGTTTTTT	CASGLDPGAGDEKLFF
TRBV29-1	NA	TRBJ1-1	NA	12	TGCAGCGCCGGTGGGGCCCCCACTGAAGCTTTCTTT	CSAGGAPTEAFF